The 32 T cell receptor beta chains listed next were all sequenced from one sample in a study of CD8+ T cells in alopecia areata. After isolation, RNA underwent reverse transcription to generate cDNA as the sequencing template. The assay was immunoSEQ multiplex PCR, and TCRdb's table has in-frame clones only and misses some. Of 170,000 or so clones listed, around 50% are singletons. This specimen consisted of CD4+ T cells sorted from blood, obtained at week 0. The receptors here all came from a human donor with alopecia areata.

With respect to this clone: Lacking the conserved final phenylalanine or tryptophan, this CDR3 likely reflects a read error. The chain couples TRBV15 to TRBJ1-3; TRBD1 might be the D (5 bases). V was trimmed by 4 bases and J by 0 bases, leaving 13 bases between them. The germline V gene has CDR1 LNHNV and CDR2 YYDKDF (reference sequence). This CDR3 region has 16 residues. Written as DNA, the CDR3 is TGTGCCACCAGCACGAGGGGCGCGGGCTCTGGAAACACCATATATTTA. Protein product: CATSTRGAGSGNTIYL.

The chain joins TRBV7-8 to TRBJ1-2; D ambiguous. Between the trimmed V and J ends, which lost 4 bases and 4 bases, there was a span of 7 bases. The CDR3 loop spans 12 amino acids. Germline CDR1 reads SGHVS; CDR2 reads FQNEAQ. The DNA of the CDR3 is TGTGCCAGCAGCTCGGACCCCTATGGCTACACCTTC. Translated: CASSSDPYGYTF.

The chain is built from TRBV2 and TRBJ2-3; 9 bases agree with TRBD1. Germline-derived CDR1 and CDR2 are SNHLY and FYNNEI. Trimming took 10 bases from V and 3 from J; bases not matched to a gene: 8. The CDR3 length is 14 residues. CDR3 DNA sequence: TGTGCCACCGGGGACAGGGCAAGGACAGATACGCAGTATTTT. It is translated as CATGDRARTDTQYF.

The table lists this clone with a few counts. The chain uses TRBV30 and TRBJ2-1; the D is unclear. CDR3 size: 12 residues. CDR1 and CDR2 from the germline V gene are GTSNPN and SVGIG (reference sequence). Trimming shortened V by 0 bases and J by 11 bases, and 11 bases separated the two germline ends. The CDR3 protein is CAWSVQGTQQFF. The DNA for the CDR3 is TGTGCCTGGAGTGTACAAGGCACTCAGCAGTTCTTC.

This CDR3 is CSAPRANVLTF. DNA for the CDR3: TGCAGTGCTCCCCGGGCCAACGTCCTGACTTTC. The J gene is TRBJ2-6, the V gene TRBV20-1; D uncertain. This CDR3 is 11 amino acids long. The V gene lost 5 bases and the J gene lost 5 bases, with 4 bases spanning the gap. Germline V gene data show CDR1 as DFQATT and CDR2 as SNEGSKA (reference sequence).

The chain recombines TRBV2 with TRBJ2-3, with D possibly TRBD1 on 6 matching bases. The CDR3 spans 16 residues. The V end was cut by 1 base, the J end by 4 bases, with 15 bases between. The V gene's germline CDR1 is SNHLY and CDR2 FYNNEI. The CDR3 protein is CASSEGIQGWADTQYF. The CDR3 coding sequence is TGTGCCAGCAGTGAAGGGATACAGGGCTGGGCAGATACGCAGTATTTT.

V usage is TRBV27 and J usage is TRBJ1-6; 7 bases align to TRBD1. The CDR3 spans 13 residues. The junction had 5 bases not matched to a gene; V was cut back by 6 bases and J by 9 bases. CDR1 is MNHEY, CDR2 SMNVEV, per germline (reference sequence). The CDR3 reads CASSDRAASPLHF. The CDR3 region has the DNA TGTGCCAGCAGCGACAGGGCGGCTTCACCCCTCCACTTT.

This chain uses TRBV7-3 with TRBJ1-1, with 8 nucleotides matching TRBD1. The J segment lost 4 bases and the V segment lost 3 bases, leaving 10 bases of the junction unmatched. Germline V gene sequence: CDR1 SGHTA, CDR2 FQGTGA. There are 16 residues in the CDR3. The CDR3 DNA reads TGTGCCAGCAGCTTTAATTCTAGAGGACAGGGCACTGAAGCTTTCTTT. Its protein product is CASSFNSRGQGTEAFF.

The CDR3 loop is CASSSPGGAGEQYF. As DNA, the CDR3 is TGTGCCAGCAGTTCCCCCGGGGGAGCAGGCGAGCAGTACTTC. The chain is built from TRBV6-6 and TRBJ2-7; possible D gene TRBD2, 6 bases. This CDR3 is 14 amino acids long. CDR1 and CDR2 from the germline V gene are MNHNY and SVGAGI (reference sequence). Trimming removed 4 bases from V and 6 bases from J, with 16 bases in between.

This rearrangement joins TRBV29-1 to TRBJ1-1, with 7 positions matching TRBD1. The V gene end was trimmed by 6 bases and the J gene end by 0 bases; junction bases not matched to a gene: 13. The CDR3 spans 16 residues. Germline CDR1 reads SQVTM; CDR2 reads ANQGSEA. The CDR3 DNA reads as TGCAGCGTCGCTTACAGGGGCCCCCGGATGAACACTGAAGCTTTCTTT. It is translated as CSVAYRGPRMNTEAFF.

The chain combines TRBV2 with TRBJ2-7; tentative D call: TRBD2 (5 bases). The V gene lost 3 bases and the J gene lost 2 bases, with 11 bases spanning the gap. This CDR3 has 14 residues. Germline CDR1 SNHLY, CDR2 FYNNEI. CDR3 sequence (DNA): TGTGCCAGCAGTGAGGACTCAAGGACCTACGAGCAGTACTTC. It translates to CASSEDSRTYEQYF.

This clone has more than one count but fewer than ten. The V gene is TRBV4-1, the J gene TRBJ2-1; D possibly corresponds to TRBD1 (5 bases). Per germline, CDR1 MGHRA and CDR2 YSYEKL. The CDR3 sequence is 12 residues long. The V end lost 5 bases, the J end lost 7 bases, and 9 bases lay between the germline ends. CDR3 sequence (DNA): TGCGCCAGCAGCGTCACAGGAAATGAGCAGTTCTTC. Protein sequence: CASSVTGNEQFF.

V usage is TRBV28 and J usage is TRBJ1-2; D uncertain. The CDR3 runs 12 residues. Germline V gives CDR1 MDHEN, CDR2 SYDVKM. V lost 2 bases and J lost 5, with 6 bases in between. The CDR3 region has the DNA TGTGCCAGCAGTTTAGAAGGGTATGGCTACACCTTC. Translation gives CASSLEGYGYTF.

CDR3 sequence reads: CAWSVAGTSTDTQYF. CDR3 in DNA: TGTGCCTGGAGTGTAGCGGGGACGAGCACAGATACGCAGTATTTT. The V call is TRBV30, the J call TRBJ2-3; 7 bases map to TRBD2. The ends lost 0 bases at V and 0 bases at J; junction bases unmatched: 3. CDR1 and CDR2 from the germline V gene are GTSNPN and SVGIG (reference sequence). The CDR3 is 15 amino acids.

This clone has only a few counts. The genes are TRBV11-1 and TRBJ2-7; 9 bases map to TRBD2. The V gene end was trimmed by 3 bases and the J gene end by 6 bases; junction bases not matched to a gene: 3. Germline V gene lookup returns CDR1 SGHAT and CDR2 FQDESV (reference sequence). The CDR3 has 13 residues. The CDR3 spells CASSFGSGGEQYF. The CDR3, as DNA: TGTGCCAGCAGCTTTGGTAGCGGGGGCGAGCAGTACTTC.

The CDR3 DNA reads as TGTGCCAGCAGCCAGGGAGACACGGCGAGTGAAAAACTGTTTTTT. Translating it yields CASSQGDTASEKLFF. The rearrangement links TRBV7-9 to TRBJ1-4; D might be TRBD1 (5 bases). CDR1 is SEHNR and CDR2 is FQNEAQ in the germline V gene (reference sequence). The CDR3 runs to 15 residues. The V end was cut by 5 bases, the J end by 7 bases, with 17 bases between.

J is TRBJ1-1 and V is TRBV2; TRBD1 matches at 12 bases. Losses at the gene ends were 4 bases for V and 3 bases for J; bases not matched to a gene: 3. The CDR3 is made up of 15 amino acids. The germline CDR1 and CDR2 sequences are SNHLY and FYNNEI. CDR3 nucleotides: TGTGCCAGCAGTGGGGACAGGGGGCATGACACTGAAGCTTTCTTT. Translation gives CASSGDRGHDTEAFF.

The CDR3 here is CSSQGLGTDTQYF. DNA for the CDR3: TGCAGCTCGCAAGGGCTAGGCACAGATACGCAGTATTTT. The chain joins TRBV29-1 to TRBJ2-3; D is undetermined. Germline V CDR1 and CDR2: SQVTM, ANQGSEA. CDR3 length: 13 residues. Trimming stripped 8 bases from V and 1 base from J, with 13 bases between.

V usage is TRBV7-2 and J usage is TRBJ1-5; D perhaps matches TRBD1 (6 bases). Germline CDR1 is SGHTA and CDR2 is FQGNSA. This CDR3 region has 15 residues. V was trimmed by 5 bases and J by 1 base, leaving 12 bases between them. The CDR3 sequence is CASSPQGTSNQPQHF. The CDR3 DNA is TGTGCCAGCAGCCCCCAGGGGACGAGCAATCAGCCCCAGCATTTT.

This clone was counted a few times. The chain carries TRBV25-1 and TRBJ2-7, with 7 bases lining up with TRBD1. The V gene's germline CDR1 is MGHDK and CDR2 SYGVNS. The trim removed 5 bases at V and 0 bases at J, leaving 7 bases unmatched. This CDR3 spans 15 amino acids. In DNA, the CDR3 is TGTGCCAGCAGTCCTCGACGGGACAGCTCCTACGAGCAGTACTTC. This encodes CASSPRRDSSYEQYF.

This clone was picked up a small number of times. The chain couples TRBV29-1 to TRBJ1-2; D not resolved. The CDR3 sequence is 10 residues long. V lost 3 bases and J lost 9, with 8 bases in between. The germline V gene encodes CDR1 SQVTM and CDR2 ANQGSEA. The CDR3 sequence: CSVEESSYTF. The CDR3 DNA is TGCAGCGTTGAGGAGTCTAGCTACACCTTC.

The chain joins TRBV7-9 to TRBJ2-3, with D unclear. The germline V and J ends were trimmed by 5 bases and 0 bases, with 12 bases remaining between them. The CDR3 length is 15 residues. The germline V gene has CDR1 SEHNR and CDR2 FQNEAQ (reference sequence). The chain's CDR3 is CASSPSESSTDTQYF. Written as DNA, the CDR3 is TGTGCCAGCAGCCCCTCAGAATCAAGCACAGATACGCAGTATTTT. Combining the CDR3 with reference TRBV7-9 and TRBJ2-3 gives the whole variable domain DTGVSQNPRHKITKRGQNVTFRCDPISEHNRLYWYRQTLGQGPEFLTYFQNEAQLEKSRLLSDRFSAERPKGSFSTLEIQRTEQGDSAMYLCASSPSESSTDTQYFGPGTRLTVL.

This rearrangement joins TRBV27 to TRBJ2-3; 14 positions agree with TRBD2. CDR3 length: 16 residues. Per the germline V gene, CDR1 is MNHEY and CDR2 is SMNVEV (reference sequence). V lost 5 bases to trimming and J lost 4 bases; unmatched junction nucleotides: 5. The CDR3 nucleotides read TGTGCCAGCAGTCGGAGACTAGCGGGGGGGCCAGATACGCAGTATTTT. Its protein is CASSRRLAGGPDTQYF.

A few counts support this clone. The genes are TRBV4-1 and TRBJ1-3, with D tentatively TRBD1 (6 bases). The CDR3 loop spans 16 amino acids. Trimming pared 0 bases from V and 1 base from J, leaving 10 bases between. Germline CDR1 is MGHRA and CDR2 is YSYEKL. The CDR3 nucleotides are TGCGCCAGCAGCCAAGAAGGGGGTCGATCTGGAAACACCATATATTTT. Translating gives CASSQEGGRSGNTIYF.

This sequence joins TRBV9 and TRBJ1-6, with D uncertain. Trimming shortened V by 2 bases and J by 6 bases, and 12 bases separated the two germline ends. The CDR3 runs 15 residues. Germline assignment: CDR1 SGDLS and CDR2 YYNGEE. The DNA for the CDR3 is TGTGCCAGCAGCGTTTCTGCTGGCCGTAATTCACCCCTCCACTTT. Residues: CASSVSAGRNSPLHF.

The chain recombines TRBV2 with TRBJ2-7; no clear D gene. From germline, CDR1 is SNHLY and CDR2 FYNNEI. The CDR3 is 17 amino acids. Between the trimmed V and J ends, which lost 7 bases and 1 base, there was a span of 23 bases. CDR3 sequence reads: CASNPPPPRPTSYEQYF. The CDR3 DNA reads TGTGCCAGCAATCCCCCCCCTCCGAGACCTACATCCTACGAGCAGTACTTC.

This rearrangement joins TRBV5-1 to TRBJ2-7, with TRBD2 matching 8 bases. The J segment lost 3 bases and the V segment lost 4 bases, leaving 21 bases of the junction unmatched. Germline CDR1 and CDR2: SGHRS and YFSETQ. There are 19 residues in the CDR3. The CDR3 sequence is CASSRAFAGGYSADYEQYF. Here the CDR3 DNA reads TGCGCCAGCAGCAGGGCTTTTGCGGGGGGCTACTCTGCGGACTACGAGCAGTACTTC.

This CDR3 reads CASSFGPGLAYETQYF. In DNA form, the CDR3 reads TGCGCCAGCAGCTTTGGTCCCGGACTAGCGTACGAGACCCAGTACTTC. The chain is built from TRBV5-1 and TRBJ2-5; TRBD2 matches 9 bases. The CDR3 is 16 residues long. Germline V CDR1 and CDR2: SGHRS, YFSETQ. V trimming: 2 bases; J trimming: 5 bases; junction bases outside the gene matches: 10.

Concerning this clone: An end of the junction differs from the germline gene, which may be a read error. The chain uses TRBV6-5 and TRBJ2-7; 9 nucleotides line up with TRBD1. The CDR3 sequence is 12 residues long. The germline gives CDR1 MNHEY, CDR2 SVGAGI. The CDR3 is CASSSPGQGLNF. The CDR3 DNA reads as TGTGCCAGCAGTTCACCGGGACAGGGCTTGAACTTC.

This clone has only a few counts. The same CDR3 is also encoded by other DNA sequences in this sample. J is TRBJ2-5 and V is TRBV10-3; a possible D gene is TRBD2 (6 bases). Trimming removed 6 bases at V and 4 bases at J, with 6 bases between. The CDR3 is made up of 11 amino acids. Germline V gene lookup returns CDR1 ENHRY and CDR2 SYGVKD. CDR3 sequence: CAISGGETQYF. The CDR3 DNA follows: TGTGCCATCAGCGGGGGAGAGACCCAGTACTTC.

There are a few counts of this clone. The rearrangement uses TRBV6-1 and TRBJ1-1; D unresolved. The CDR3 sequence is 13 residues long. CDR1 and CDR2 (germline): MNHNS, SASEGT. The ends were cut back, 2 bases at V and 3 bases at J, with 7 bases in the middle. The CDR3 sequence: CASSEITDTEAFF. Here the CDR3 DNA reads TGTGCCAGCAGTGAAATAACCGACACTGAAGCTTTCTTT.

In DNA, the CDR3 is TGTGCCAGCGGATTCGGGGGGAACACCGGGGAGCTGTTTTTT. Translated: CASGFGGNTGELFF. V gene TRBV6-6 combines with J gene TRBJ2-2, with TRBD2 as a possible D gene (6 bases). Per germline, CDR1 MNHNY and CDR2 SVGAGI (reference sequence). CDR3 size: 14 residues. The ends were cut back, 8 bases at V and 1 base at J, with 11 bases in the middle.